What follows are 27 T cell receptor beta chains derived from one specimen sequenced in a study of blood T cell repertoires in COVID-19. Clones were sequenced by immunoSEQ multiplex PCR, and TCRdb holds only the in-frame ones, with some missing. In the table there are about 35,000 clones, roughly 90% of which are singletons. What was sequenced was peripheral blood. These receptors were collected from a man aged 45-60 years with active COVID-19.

This chain connects TRBV4-1 to TRBJ2-1; D uncertain. Germline CDR1 is MGHRA and CDR2 is YSYEKL. V shed 1 base and J shed 9 bases, with 10 bases lying between them. The CDR3 length is 13 residues. The CDR3 protein is CASSQVVSFEQFF. The CDR3, as DNA: TGCGCCAGCAGCCAAGTAGTTTCTTTTGAGCAGTTCTTC.

The chain combines TRBV4-2 with TRBJ2-7, with 12 bases matching TRBD2. The CDR3 has 21 residues. Germline lookup yields CDR1 LGHNA and CDR2 YNFKEQ. V trimming: 4 bases; J trimming: 3 bases; junction bases outside the gene matches: 22. CDR3 nucleotides: TGTGCCAGCAGCCCCCGACTAGCGGGGGACCTCTCCGACTCAACCCACTACGAGCAGTACTTC. As protein: CASSPRLAGDLSDSTHYEQYF.

The rearrangement uses TRBV5-4 and TRBJ1-1; the D is unclear. CDR3 size: 12 residues. Germline CDR1 reads SGHNT; CDR2 reads YYREEE (reference sequence). The V end was cut by 7 bases, the J end by 6 bases, with 13 bases between. The CDR3 is CASLLGKPEAFF. The CDR3 DNA follows: TGTGCCAGCCTCCTCGGGAAGCCTGAAGCTTTCTTT.

The chain employs TRBV20-1 and TRBJ2-1, with 11 bases that match TRBD2. CDR3 size: 16 residues. The junction had 5 bases not matched to a gene; V was cut back by 3 bases and J by 1 base. Germline V CDR1 and CDR2: DFQATT, SNEGSKA (reference sequence). Written as DNA, the CDR3 is TGCAGTGCTAGTATAGCGGGGGGGCCTTCCTACAATGAGCAGTTCTTC. Its protein product is CSASIAGGPSYNEQFF.

V is TRBV19 and J is TRBJ1-5; no clear D. Between the trimmed V and J ends, which lost 2 bases and 3 bases, there was a span of 11 bases. This CDR3 contains 15 residues. CDR1 and CDR2 (germline): LNHDA, SQIVND (reference sequence). This chain's CDR3 is CASSILARLNQPQHF. DNA for the CDR3: TGTGCCAGTAGTATACTAGCTCGTCTCAATCAGCCCCAGCATTTT.

The CDR3 DNA follows: TGTGCCAGCAGCGTAGTCGGAGGTCGGGAGACCCAGTACTTC. As protein: CASSVVGGRETQYF. The J gene is TRBJ2-5, the V gene TRBV9; tentative D call: TRBD2 (5 bases). The CDR3 runs to 14 residues. Germline-derived CDR1 and CDR2 are SGDLS and YYNGEE. The V gene lost 0 bases and the J gene lost 5 bases, with 11 bases spanning the gap.

In this sample, this clone turned up once. The CDR3 is CASSQAGNYNEQFF. The CDR3 nucleotides are TGTGCCAGCAGCCAAGCGGGAAACTACAATGAGCAGTTCTTC. The J gene is TRBJ2-1, the V gene TRBV9; the match to TRBD2 covers 7 bases. The CDR3 extends over 14 amino acids. Germline V CDR1 and CDR2: SGDLS, YYNGEE. J lost 3 bases, V lost 4 bases, and 4 bases had no gene match.

The gene calls are TRBV30 and TRBJ2-1; D gene unclear. The germline V gene encodes CDR1 GTSNPN and CDR2 SVGIG (reference sequence). V lost 3 bases, J lost 6 bases, and 9 bases lay in between. CDR3 size: 12 residues. In DNA form, the CDR3 reads TGTGCCTGGAGCCCCCCGTCCAATGAGCAGTTCTTC. Translation gives CAWSPPSNEQFF.

The chain uses TRBV28 and TRBJ2-1; the D gene is possibly TRBD2 (5 bases). CDR1 and CDR2 from the germline V gene are MDHEN and SYDVKM. Trimming removed 6 bases from V and 7 bases from J, with 16 bases in between. This CDR3 spans 14 amino acids. DNA of the CDR3: TGTGCCAGCAGCCCCGAACTAGTGTGGAATGAGCAGTTCTTC. It codes for CASSPELVWNEQFF. The variable domain in full, with the rest retrieved from reference TRBV28 and TRBJ2-1, is DVKVTQSSRYLVKRTGEKVFLECVQDMDHENMFWYRQDPGLGLRLIYFSYDVKMKEKGDIPEGYSVSREKKERFSLILESASTNQTSMYLCASSPELVWNEQFFGPGTRLTVL.

CDR3 sequence (DNA): TGTGCCAGCTCACCCGGACAGGGGGCTGGAAACACCATATATTTT. Translation gives CASSPGQGAGNTIYF. The chain uses TRBV18 and TRBJ1-3; 10 nucleotides agree with TRBD1. Germline V gives CDR1 KGHSH, CDR2 LQKENI. The CDR3 runs 15 residues. V was pared by 3 bases and J by 2 bases, with 1 base of the junction left unmatched.

V usage is TRBV27 and J usage is TRBJ1-2; 7 nucleotides align to TRBD1. J lost 5 bases, V lost 5 bases, and 14 bases had no gene match. There are 16 residues in the CDR3. Germline CDR1 MNHEY, CDR2 SMNVEV (reference sequence). The CDR3 protein is CASSPWDSLRAYGYTF. CDR3 DNA sequence: TGTGCCAGCAGTCCCTGGGACAGCCTTCGGGCTTATGGCTACACCTTC.

The V call is TRBV15, the J call TRBJ2-5; TRBD2 agrees at 8 bases. V lost 9 bases to trimming and J lost 2 bases; unmatched junction nucleotides: 8. The germline V gene encodes CDR1 LNHNV and CDR2 YYDKDF (reference sequence). This CDR3 has 14 residues. The CDR3 sequence: CATNGGGGQETQYF. The CDR3 region has the DNA TGTGCCACGAATGGTGGCGGGGGGCAAGAGACCCAGTACTTC.

The rearrangement links TRBV18 to TRBJ1-2, with a tentative D call TRBD1 (6 bases). Trimming pared 3 bases from V and 8 bases from J, leaving 13 bases between. Germline V gives CDR1 KGHSH, CDR2 LQKENI. CDR3 length equals 13 residues. CDR3 bases: TGTGCCAGCTCACCGGGGGCCTCGGAAGGCTACACCTTC. Translating it yields CASSPGASEGYTF.

The CDR3, as DNA: TGTGCCAGCAGCCTCCTAGGTACGGACAGGGCCTACGAGCAGTACTTC. Amino acid sequence: CASSLLGTDRAYEQYF. The chain uses TRBV3-1 (or the pseudogene TRBV3-2) and TRBJ2-7; 8 bases fit TRBD1. Germline trimming cut 4 bases from V and 2 bases from J; bases unmatched to any gene: 10. Looked up from germline, CDR1 is LGHDT and CDR2 is YNNKEL (reference sequence). The CDR3 has 16 residues.

The chain uses TRBV30 and TRBJ2-5; 8 bases line up with TRBD2. Germline values: CDR1 GTSNPN, CDR2 SVGIG (reference sequence). J lost 4 bases, V lost 2 bases, and 15 bases had no gene match. This CDR3 contains 17 residues. CDR3: CAWSPGLVRSSRETQYF. DNA for the CDR3: TGTGCCTGGAGTCCGGGACTAGTTAGAAGTAGTAGAGAGACCCAGTACTTC.

This chain links TRBV7-6 with TRBJ2-2; D is unresolved. CDR1 and CDR2 from the germline V gene are SGHVS and FNYEAQ. The CDR3 loop spans 16 amino acids. With 5 bases removed from V and 0 bases from J, the gap between germline ends came to 13 bases. The CDR3 sequence is CASSIQQIANTGELFF. For the CDR3, the DNA is TGTGCCAGCAGCATACAGCAAATCGCGAACACCGGGGAGCTGTTTTTT.

The gene calls are TRBV19 and TRBJ2-3; 7 bases agree with TRBD1. Germline CDR1 reads LNHDA; CDR2 reads SQIVND (reference sequence). V was pared by 4 bases and J by 4 bases, with 2 bases of the junction left unmatched. This CDR3 is built from 13 residues. The CDR3 DNA reads TGTGCCAGTAGTACGCAGGGGGCAGATACGCAGTATTTT. Protein product: CASSTQGADTQYF.

This chain links TRBV4-3 with TRBJ2-1; 7 bases line up with TRBD2. Germline values: CDR1 LGHNA, CDR2 YSLEER. This CDR3 is 17 amino acids long. V trimming: 0 bases; J trimming: 3 bases; junction bases outside the gene matches: 8. CDR3 coding DNA: TGCGCCAGCAGCCAAGATATTGGGGGGGGAGTCTACAATGAGCAGTTCTTC. The encoded protein is CASSQDIGGGVYNEQFF.

This chain uses TRBV9 with TRBJ1-6, with D perhaps TRBD1 (6 bases). CDR1 and CDR2 (germline): SGDLS, YYNGEE. V dropped 6 bases and J dropped 10 bases, with 20 bases sitting between them. The CDR3 consists of 15 residues. The CDR3, as DNA: TGTGCCAGCACCGATACCACAGGGCCGGAATCACCCCTCCACTTT. Its translation: CASTDTTGPESPLHF.

Here the CDR3 DNA reads TGTGCCAGCTCACCCCCGGGACAGAGCTCCTACAATGAGCAGTTCTTC. It encodes CASSPPGQSSYNEQFF. The genes are TRBV18 and TRBJ2-1; 7 nucleotides line up with TRBD1. This CDR3 has 16 residues. Per germline, CDR1 KGHSH and CDR2 LQKENI. V lost 3 bases, J lost 0 bases, and 5 bases stayed unmatched.

The table lists this clone with a few counts. The chain combines TRBV27 with TRBJ2-2; 9 positions match TRBD1. The length of the CDR3 is 15 residues. V lost 8 bases to trimming and J lost 4 bases; unmatched junction nucleotides: 8. Per germline, CDR1 MNHEY and CDR2 SMNVEV (reference sequence). This CDR3 is CASGARTGATGELFF. Here the CDR3 DNA reads TGTGCCAGCGGAGCCCGGACAGGGGCCACCGGGGAGCTGTTTTTT.

The chain joins TRBV11-2 to TRBJ2-1; a possible D gene is TRBD2 (6 bases). Trimming shortened V by 1 base and J by 7 bases, and 11 bases separated the two germline ends. The CDR3 has 14 residues. CDR1 and CDR2 from the germline V gene are SGHAT and FQNNGV. The CDR3 reads CASSLVSGQNEQFF. CDR3 DNA sequence: TGTGCCAGCAGCTTAGTAAGCGGGCAGAATGAGCAGTTCTTC.

The rearrangement joins TRBV5-5 to TRBJ2-3, with D maybe TRBD2 (6 bases). The CDR3 extends over 15 amino acids. CDR1 SGHKS and CDR2 YYEKEE come from the germline V gene (reference sequence). Trimming shortened V by 0 bases and J by 1 base, and 9 bases separated the two germline ends. The CDR3 DNA sequence: TGTGCCAGCAGCTTGGAAGGACTACGCACAGATACGCAGTATTTT. Protein sequence: CASSLEGLRTDTQYF.

The chain recombines TRBV5-6 with TRBJ2-2, with 8 bases that match TRBD2. Per the germline V gene, CDR1 is SGHDT and CDR2 is YYEEEE. J gave up 6 bases and V 2 bases, and 6 bases lay outside the gene matches. The CDR3 sequence is 15 residues long. CDR3 DNA sequence: TGTGCCAGCAGCTTTGTGTCGGGAGGGCCCGGGGAGCTGTTTTTT. It codes for CASSFVSGGPGELFF.

V and J are TRBV6-4 and TRBJ1-1, with unresolved D. The CDR3 is 13 residues long. Germline V CDR1 and CDR2: MRHNA, SNTAGT. V was shortened by 2 bases and J by 0 bases, with 4 bases between the two germline ends. The CDR3 protein is CASSDELNTEAFF. The DNA for the CDR3 is TGTGCCAGCAGTGACGAGTTGAACACTGAAGCTTTCTTT.

The gene calls are TRBV30 and TRBJ2-3; 9 bases fit TRBD2. Germline CDR1 reads GTSNPN; CDR2 reads SVGIG (reference sequence). The CDR3 covers 13 residues. Losses at the gene ends were 7 bases for V and 3 bases for J; bases not matched to a gene: 5. CDR3 amino acids: CALLAGGTDTQYF. The CDR3, as DNA: TGTGCCTTACTAGCGGGTGGGACAGATACGCAGTATTTT.

This chain uses TRBV19 with TRBJ1-1, with D perhaps TRBD1 (6 bases). The CDR3 runs 12 residues. CDR1 and CDR2 from the germline V gene are LNHDA and SQIVND (reference sequence). Trimming cost V 9 bases and J 7 bases, with 15 bases left between them. CDR3 loop: CASLSRGGEAFF. CDR3 DNA: TGTGCCAGCTTAAGTAGGGGGGGTGAAGCTTTCTTT.